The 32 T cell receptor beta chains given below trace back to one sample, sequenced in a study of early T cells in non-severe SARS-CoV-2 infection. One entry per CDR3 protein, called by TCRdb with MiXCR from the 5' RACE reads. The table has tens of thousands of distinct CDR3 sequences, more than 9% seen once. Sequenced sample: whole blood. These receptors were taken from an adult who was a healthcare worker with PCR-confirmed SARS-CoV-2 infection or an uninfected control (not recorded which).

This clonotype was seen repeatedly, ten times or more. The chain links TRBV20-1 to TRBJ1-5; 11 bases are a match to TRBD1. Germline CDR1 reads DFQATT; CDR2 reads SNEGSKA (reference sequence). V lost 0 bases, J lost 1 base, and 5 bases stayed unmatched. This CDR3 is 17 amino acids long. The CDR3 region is CSAREDRGQPSNQPQHF. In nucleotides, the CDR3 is TGCAGTGCTAGAGAGGACAGGGGGCAACCAAGCAATCAGCCCCAGCATTTT.

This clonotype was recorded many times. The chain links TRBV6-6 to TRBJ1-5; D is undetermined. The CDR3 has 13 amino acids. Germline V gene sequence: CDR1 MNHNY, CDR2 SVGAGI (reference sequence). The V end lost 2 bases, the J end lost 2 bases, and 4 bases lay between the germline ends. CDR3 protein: CASSYRGNQPQHF. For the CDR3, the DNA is TGTGCCAGCAGTTACCGGGGCAATCAGCCCCAGCATTTT.

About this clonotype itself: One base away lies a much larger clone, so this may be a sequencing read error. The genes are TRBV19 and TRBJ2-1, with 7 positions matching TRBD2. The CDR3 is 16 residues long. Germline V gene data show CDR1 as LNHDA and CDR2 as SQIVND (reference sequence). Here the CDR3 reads CASSIGIAGAYNKQFF. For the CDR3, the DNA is TGTGCCAGTAGTATAGGGATAGCGGGTGCCTACAATAAGCAGTTCTTC.

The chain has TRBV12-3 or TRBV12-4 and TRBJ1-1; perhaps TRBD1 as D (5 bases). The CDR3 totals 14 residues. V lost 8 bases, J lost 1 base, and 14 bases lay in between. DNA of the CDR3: TGTGCCAGCCATACCCGGGGACCGAACACTGAAGCTTTCTTT. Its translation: CASHTRGPNTEAFF.

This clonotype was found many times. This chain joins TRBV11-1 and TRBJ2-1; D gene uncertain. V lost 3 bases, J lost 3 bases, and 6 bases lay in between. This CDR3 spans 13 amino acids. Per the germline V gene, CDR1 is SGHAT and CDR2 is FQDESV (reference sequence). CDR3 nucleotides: TGTGCCAGCAGCTTCGATTACTACAATGAGCAGTTCTTC. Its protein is CASSFDYYNEQFF. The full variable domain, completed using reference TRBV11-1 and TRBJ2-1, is EAEVAQSPRYKITEKSQAVAFWCDPISGHATLYWYRQILGQGPELLVQFQDESVVDDSQLPKDRFSAERLKGVDSTLKIQPAELGDSAMYLCASSFDYYNEQFFGPGTRLTVL.

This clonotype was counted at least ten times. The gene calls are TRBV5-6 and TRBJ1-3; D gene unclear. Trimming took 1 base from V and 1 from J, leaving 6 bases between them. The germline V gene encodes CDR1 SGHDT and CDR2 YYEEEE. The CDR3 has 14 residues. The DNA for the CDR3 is TGTGCCAGCAGCTTGTTGGGATCTGGAAACACCATATATTTT. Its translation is CASSLLGSGNTIYF.

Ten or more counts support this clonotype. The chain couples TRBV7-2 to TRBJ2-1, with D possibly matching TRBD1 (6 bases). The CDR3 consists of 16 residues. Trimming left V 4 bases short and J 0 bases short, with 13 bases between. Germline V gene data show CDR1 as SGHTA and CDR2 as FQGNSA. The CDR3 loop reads CASSSRQVSSYNEQFF. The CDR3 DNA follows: TGTGCCAGCAGCTCGCGACAGGTGAGCTCCTACAATGAGCAGTTCTTC.

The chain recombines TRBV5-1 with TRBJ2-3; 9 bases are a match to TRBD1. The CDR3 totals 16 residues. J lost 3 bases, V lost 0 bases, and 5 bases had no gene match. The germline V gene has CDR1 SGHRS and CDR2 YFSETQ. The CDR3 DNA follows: TGCGCCAGCAGCTTGGGACCGGGACAGGGAACAGATACGCAGTATTTT. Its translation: CASSLGPGQGTDTQYF. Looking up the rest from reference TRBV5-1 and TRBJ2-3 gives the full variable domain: KAGVTQTPRYLIKTRGQQVTLSCSPISGHRSVSWYQQTPGQGLQFLFEYFSETQRNKGNFPGRFSGRQFSNSRSEMNVSTLELGDSALYLCASSLGPGQGTDTQYFGPGTRLTVL.

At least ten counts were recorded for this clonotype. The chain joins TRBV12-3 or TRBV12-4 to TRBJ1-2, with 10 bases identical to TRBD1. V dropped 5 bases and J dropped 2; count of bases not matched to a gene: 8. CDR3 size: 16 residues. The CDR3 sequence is CASSPGTGATNYGYTF. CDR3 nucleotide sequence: TGTGCCAGCAGTCCGGGGACAGGGGCGACAAACTATGGCTACACCTTC.

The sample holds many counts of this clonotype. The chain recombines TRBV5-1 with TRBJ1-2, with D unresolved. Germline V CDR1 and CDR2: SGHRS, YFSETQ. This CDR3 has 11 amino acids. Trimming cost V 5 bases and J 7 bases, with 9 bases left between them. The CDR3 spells CASREAGGYTF. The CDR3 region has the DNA TGCGCCAGCAGGGAAGCAGGTGGCTACACCTTC.

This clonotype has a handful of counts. Here the CDR3 DNA reads TGCGCCAGCAGCTTTACGGCGGGAGGGCCTTGGGAGACCCAGTACTTC. Its protein is CASSFTAGGPWETQYF. V and J are TRBV5-1 and TRBJ2-5; 9 bases map to TRBD2. The CDR3 is made up of 16 amino acids. The V gene end was trimmed by 2 bases and the J gene end by 5 bases; junction bases not matched to a gene: 10. The germline V gene encodes CDR1 SGHRS and CDR2 YFSETQ.

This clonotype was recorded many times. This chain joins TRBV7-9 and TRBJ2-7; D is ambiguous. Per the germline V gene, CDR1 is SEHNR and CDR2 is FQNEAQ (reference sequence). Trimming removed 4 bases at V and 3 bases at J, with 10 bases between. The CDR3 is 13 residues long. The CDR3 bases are TGTGCCAGCAGCTCGACTGAGCACTACGAGCAGTACTTC. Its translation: CASSSTEHYEQYF.

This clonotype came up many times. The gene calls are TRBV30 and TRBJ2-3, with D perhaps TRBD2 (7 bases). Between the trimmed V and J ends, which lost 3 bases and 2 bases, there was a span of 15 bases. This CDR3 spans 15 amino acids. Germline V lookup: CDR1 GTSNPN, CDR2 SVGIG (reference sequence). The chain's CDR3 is CAWSREGGYTDTQYF. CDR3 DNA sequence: TGTGCCTGGAGCCGCGAGGGGGGGTACACAGATACGCAGTATTTT.

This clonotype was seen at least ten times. This CDR3 is CASSTGASPLHF. The CDR3 DNA is TGTGCCAGCAGCACAGGGGCTTCACCCCTCCACTTT. The V call is TRBV27, the J call TRBJ1-6, with 7 bases matching TRBD1. Germline V lookup: CDR1 MNHEY, CDR2 SMNVEV (reference sequence). CDR3 length: 12 amino acids. The V gene end was trimmed by 6 bases and the J gene end by 9 bases; junction bases not matched to a gene: 2.

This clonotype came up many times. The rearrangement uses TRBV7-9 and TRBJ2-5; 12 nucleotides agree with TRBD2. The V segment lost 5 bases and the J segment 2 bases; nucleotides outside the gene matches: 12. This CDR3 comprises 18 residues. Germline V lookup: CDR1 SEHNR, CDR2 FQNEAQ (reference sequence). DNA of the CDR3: TGTGCCAGCAGCGCGAGACTAGCGGGAGAGCGTGGGCAAGAGACCCAGTACTTC. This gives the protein CASSARLAGERGQETQYF.

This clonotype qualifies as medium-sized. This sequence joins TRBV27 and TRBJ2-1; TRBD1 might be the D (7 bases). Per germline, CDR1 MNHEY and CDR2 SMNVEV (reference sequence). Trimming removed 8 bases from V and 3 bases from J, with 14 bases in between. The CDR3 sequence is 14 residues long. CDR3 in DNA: TGTGCCAGCTCTAGACAGGGACTCTACAATGAGCAGTTCTTC. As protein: CASSRQGLYNEQFF.

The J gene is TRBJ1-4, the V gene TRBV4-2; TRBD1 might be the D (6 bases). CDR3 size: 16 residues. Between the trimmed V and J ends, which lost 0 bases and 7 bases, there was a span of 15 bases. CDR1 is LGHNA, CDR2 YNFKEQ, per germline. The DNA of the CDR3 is TGTGCCAGCAGCCAAGATCTGGCAGGGGAGGGTGAAAAACTGTTTTTT. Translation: CASSQDLAGEGEKLFF.

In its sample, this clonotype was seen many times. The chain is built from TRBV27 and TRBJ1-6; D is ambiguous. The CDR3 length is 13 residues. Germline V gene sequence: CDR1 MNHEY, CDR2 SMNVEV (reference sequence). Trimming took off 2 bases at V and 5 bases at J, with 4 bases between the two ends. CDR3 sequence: CASSLDHNSPLHF. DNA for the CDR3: TGTGCCAGCAGTTTAGACCATAATTCACCCCTCCACTTT.

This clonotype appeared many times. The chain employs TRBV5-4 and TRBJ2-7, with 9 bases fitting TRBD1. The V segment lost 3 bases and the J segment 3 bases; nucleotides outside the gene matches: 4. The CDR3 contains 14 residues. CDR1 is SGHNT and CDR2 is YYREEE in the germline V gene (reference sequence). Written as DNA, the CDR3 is TGTGCCAGCAGCTCCGGGGACAGGGACTACGAGCAGTACTTC. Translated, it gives CASSSGDRDYEQYF.

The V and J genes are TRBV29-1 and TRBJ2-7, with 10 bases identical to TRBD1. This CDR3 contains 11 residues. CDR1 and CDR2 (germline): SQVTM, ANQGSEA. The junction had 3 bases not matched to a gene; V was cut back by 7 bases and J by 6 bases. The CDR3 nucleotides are TGCAGCGCCCGGGACAGGGGCGAGCAGTACTTC. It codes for CSARDRGEQYF.

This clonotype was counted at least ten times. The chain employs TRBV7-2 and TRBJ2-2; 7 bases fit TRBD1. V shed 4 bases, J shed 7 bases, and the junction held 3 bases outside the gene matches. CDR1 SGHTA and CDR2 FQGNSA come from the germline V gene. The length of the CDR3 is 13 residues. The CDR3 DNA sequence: TGTGCCAGCAGCTCGACAGGGCGCGGGGAGCTGTTTTTT. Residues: CASSSTGRGELFF.

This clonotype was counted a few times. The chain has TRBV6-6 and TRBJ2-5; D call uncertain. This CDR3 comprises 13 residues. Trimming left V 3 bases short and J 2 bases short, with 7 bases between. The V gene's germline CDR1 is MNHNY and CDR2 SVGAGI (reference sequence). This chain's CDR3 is CASSYAIQETQYF. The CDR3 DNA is TGTGCCAGCAGTTATGCGATTCAAGAGACCCAGTACTTC.

The chain's CDR3 is CASSDTSGGAAGELFF. CDR3 DNA: TGCGCCAGCAGCGACACTAGCGGGGGCGCGGCCGGGGAGCTGTTTTTT. The chain couples TRBV5-1 to TRBJ2-2; 11 bases align to TRBD2. Germline V CDR1 and CDR2: SGHRS, YFSETQ. V lost 4 bases and J lost 6; bases outside the gene matches: 8. This CDR3 is built from 16 residues. The whole variable domain, filled in from reference TRBV5-1 and TRBJ2-2, reads KAGVTQTPRYLIKTRGQQVTLSCSPISGHRSVSWYQQTPGQGLQFLFEYFSETQRNKGNFPGRFSGRQFSNSRSEMNVSTLELGDSALYLCASSDTSGGAAGELFFGEGSRLTVL.

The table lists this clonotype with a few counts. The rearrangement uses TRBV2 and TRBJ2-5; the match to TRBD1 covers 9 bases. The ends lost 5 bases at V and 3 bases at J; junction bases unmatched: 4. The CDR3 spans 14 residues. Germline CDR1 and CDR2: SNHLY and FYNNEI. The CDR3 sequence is CASSRDRVKETQYF. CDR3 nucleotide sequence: TGTGCCAGCAGTCGGGACAGGGTAAAAGAGACCCAGTACTTC.

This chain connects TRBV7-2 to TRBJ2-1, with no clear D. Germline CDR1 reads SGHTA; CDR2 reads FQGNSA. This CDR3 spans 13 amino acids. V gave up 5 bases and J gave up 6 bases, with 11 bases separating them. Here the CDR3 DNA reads TGTGCCAGCAGCCCGTACACAAGCAATGAGCAGTTCTTC. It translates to CASSPYTSNEQFF.

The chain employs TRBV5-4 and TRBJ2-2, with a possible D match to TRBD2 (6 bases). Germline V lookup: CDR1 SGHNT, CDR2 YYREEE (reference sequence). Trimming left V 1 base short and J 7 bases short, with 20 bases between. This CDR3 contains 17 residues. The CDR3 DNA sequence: TGTGCCAGCAGCTTGTACGGAGGATTCCGGGAGATCGGGGAGCTGTTTTTT. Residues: CASSLYGGFREIGELFF.

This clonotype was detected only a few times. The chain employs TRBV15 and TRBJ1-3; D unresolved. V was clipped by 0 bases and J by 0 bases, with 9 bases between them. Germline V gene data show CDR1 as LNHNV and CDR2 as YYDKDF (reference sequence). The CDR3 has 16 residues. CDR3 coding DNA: TGTGCCACCAGCAGAGATGTCGGAATCTCTGGAAACACCATATATTTT. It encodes CATSRDVGISGNTIYF. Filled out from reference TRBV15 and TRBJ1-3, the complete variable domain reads DAMVIQNPRYQVTQFGKPVTLSCSQTLNHNVMYWYQQKSSQAPKLLFHYYDKDFNNEADTPDNFQSRRPNTSFCFLDIRSPGLGDTAMYLCATSRDVGISGNTIYFGEGSWLTVV.

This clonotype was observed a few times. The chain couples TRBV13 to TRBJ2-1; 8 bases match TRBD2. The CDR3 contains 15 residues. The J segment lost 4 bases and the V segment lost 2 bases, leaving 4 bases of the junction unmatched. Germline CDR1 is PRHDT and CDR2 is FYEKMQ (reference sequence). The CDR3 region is CASSLTGGQYNEQFF. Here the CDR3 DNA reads TGTGCCAGCAGCTTAACGGGAGGGCAATACAATGAGCAGTTCTTC. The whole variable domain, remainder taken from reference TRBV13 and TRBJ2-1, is AAGVIQSPRHLIKEKRETATLKCYPIPRHDTVYWYQQGPGQDPQFLISFYEKMQSDKGSIPDRFSAQQFSDYHSELNMSSLELGDSALYFCASSLTGGQYNEQFFGPGTRLTVL.

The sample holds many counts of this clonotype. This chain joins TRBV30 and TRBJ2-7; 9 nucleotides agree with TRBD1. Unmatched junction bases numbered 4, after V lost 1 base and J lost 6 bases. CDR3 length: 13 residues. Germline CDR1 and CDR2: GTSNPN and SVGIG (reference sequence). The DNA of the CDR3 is TGTGCCTGGAGTGGGGACAGGGTCGGCGAGCAGTACTTC. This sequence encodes CAWSGDRVGEQYF.

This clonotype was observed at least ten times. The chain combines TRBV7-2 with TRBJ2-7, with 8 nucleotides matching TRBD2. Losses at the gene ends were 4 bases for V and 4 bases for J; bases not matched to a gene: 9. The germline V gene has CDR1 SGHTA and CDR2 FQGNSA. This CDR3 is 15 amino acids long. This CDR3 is CASSSEGGRSYEQYF. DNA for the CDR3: TGTGCCAGCAGCTCGGAGGGCGGGAGGAGTTACGAGCAGTACTTC.

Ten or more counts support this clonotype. The chain's CDR3 is CSASGLTRRPYNEQFF. DNA of the CDR3: TGCAGTGCTAGTGGGCTGACCCGTCGGCCCTACAATGAGCAGTTCTTC. The V call is TRBV20-1, the J call TRBJ2-1, with D uncertain. The germline gives CDR1 DFQATT, CDR2 SNEGSKA (reference sequence). There are 16 residues in the CDR3. Deletions cut 3 bases from V and 2 bases from J, with 17 bases between.

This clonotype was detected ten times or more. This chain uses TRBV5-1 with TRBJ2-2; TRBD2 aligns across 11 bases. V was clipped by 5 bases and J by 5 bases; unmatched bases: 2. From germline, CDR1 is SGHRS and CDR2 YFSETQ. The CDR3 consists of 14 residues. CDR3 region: CASRLAGDTGELFF. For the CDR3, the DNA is TGCGCCAGCAGACTAGCGGGAGATACCGGGGAGCTGTTTTTT.